This is a list of T cell receptor beta chains from one sample in a study of blood T cell repertoires in COVID-19. Data came from immunoSEQ multiplex PCR; TCRdb stores just in-frame clones and leaves some out. The table has 100,000 to 150,000 clones, approximately 70% seen once; the top ten hold approximately 2%. Sequencing was carried out using peripheral blood. The receptors shown here come from a woman in her 70s with acute or convalescent COVID-19. Each CDR3 is given with its conserved first and last residue. D genes are given only for firm matches. Not every row has a clone size; where given, it reads once, few, many or a size class.

cdr3_aa cdr3_nt v_call clone_size j_call d_call
CASSPLSVSNQPQHF TGTGCCAGCAGCCCCCTTTCTGTTAGCAATCAGCCCCAGCATTTT TRBV27 few TRBJ1-5 .
CAIRASDSHYGYTF TGTGCCATCAGGGCATCGGACAGCCACTATGGCTACACCTTC TRBV10-3 . TRBJ1-2 .
CATGGAPQETQYF TGTGCCACTGGGGGGGCTCCCCAAGAGACCCAGTACTTC TRBV5-5 . TRBJ2-5 .
CASSDSMNTEAFF TGTGCCAGCAGTGATAGCATGAACACTGAAGCTTTCTTT TRBV6-1 . TRBJ1-1 .
CASSQDQGARYGYTF TGTGCCAGCAGTCAAGATCAGGGGGCGAGGTATGGCTACACCTTC TRBV3-1/TRBV3-2 . TRBJ1-2 TRBD1
CATSRAVNNSPLHF TGTGCCACCAGCAGAGCCGTTAATAATTCACCCCTCCACTTT TRBV15 few TRBJ1-6 .
CASMADEQFF TGCGCCAGCATGGCGGATGAGCAGTTCTTC TRBV10-2 . TRBJ2-1 .
CASSPRSWEQYF TGTGCCAGCAGCCCACGGAGTTGGGAGCAGTACTTC TRBV5-5 . TRBJ2-7 .
CASSPTGTGFEKLFF TGTGCCAGTAGTCCCACCGGGACAGGGTTTGAAAAACTGTTTTTT TRBV19 few TRBJ1-4 TRBD1
CASMRASVRRHEQYF TGTGCCAGTATGCGGGCTAGCGTTCGAAGGCACGAGCAGTACTTC TRBV19 . TRBJ2-7 .
CASTRRETDPTQYF TGTGCCAGCACTCGCCGGGAAACCGACCCGACCCAGTACTTC TRBV2 . TRBJ2-5 .
CASRQGAYSPLHF TGCGCCAGCAGGCAGGGGGCGTATTCACCCCTCCACTTT TRBV5-1 few TRBJ1-6 TRBD1
CASSQSGGIEAFF TGTGCCAGCAGCCAATCAGGGGGAATTGAAGCTTTCTTT TRBV14 . TRBJ1-1 TRBD1
CASSMGILNTEAFF TGTGCCAGTAGTATGGGCATCTTGAACACTGAAGCTTTCTTT TRBV19 . TRBJ1-1 .
CARSLRDRGTQYF TGTGCCAGAAGCTTGAGGGACAGGGGGACCCAGTACTTC TRBV5-3 . TRBJ2-5 TRBD1
CASSLARVGVVTF TGTGCCAGCAGCTTAGCGCGAGTCGGGGTGGTGACCTTC TRBV7-9 few TRBJ1-2 .
CATSDPRGQLEETQYF TGTGCCACCAGTGATCCACGCGGGCAGCTAGAAGAGACCCAGTACTTC TRBV24-1 . TRBJ2-5 .
CASSFGLVTDTQYF TGTGCCAGCAGCTTCGGACTCGTCACAGATACGCAGTATTTT TRBV5-6 . TRBJ2-3 .
CASSRYRGQKNGYTF TGTGCCAGCAGCCGGTACAGGGGGCAGAAGAATGGCTACACCTTC TRBV3-1/TRBV3-2 . TRBJ1-2 TRBD1
CASSSSGSYGYTF TGTGCCAGCAGTTCATCAGGGTCCTATGGCTACACCTTC TRBV12-3/TRBV12-4 . TRBJ1-2 .
CAAVPRNTDTQYF TGTGCTGCGGTACCGCGGAACACAGATACGCAGTATTTT TRBV30 . TRBJ2-3 .
CASSLSRQGNYGYTF TGTGCCAGCAGCTTATCCCGACAGGGGAACTATGGCTACACCTTC TRBV7-2 . TRBJ1-2 TRBD1
CASSSSGGLDTQYF TGCGCCAGCAGCTCAAGCGGGGGGCTTGATACGCAGTATTTT TRBV5-1 once TRBJ2-3 TRBD2
CASSSGSSSYNEQFF TGCGCCAGCAGTAGCGGTTCAAGCTCCTACAATGAGCAGTTCTTC TRBV10-1 . TRBJ2-1 .
CASSAGQGWANVLTF TGTGCCAGCAGCGCGGGACAGGGGTGGGCCAACGTCCTGACTTTC TRBV2 . TRBJ2-6 TRBD1
CASSLGFPGRGNTGELFF TGCGCCAGCAGCTTGGGCTTCCCTGGGAGGGGGAACACCGGGGAGCTGTTTTTT TRBV5-1 once TRBJ2-2 TRBD2
CASSQLGTEQETQYF TGTGCCAGCAGCCAACTAGGGACAGAACAAGAGACCCAGTACTTC TRBV3-1/TRBV3-2 few TRBJ2-5 TRBD1
CASSRHRQSSYEQYF TGCGCCAGCAGCCGCCATAGACAGAGCTCCTACGAGCAGTACTTC TRBV4-3 . TRBJ2-7 .
CATSAKRGGGDRAVINEKLFF TGTGCCACCAGTGCCAAAAGGGGTGGGGGGGACAGGGCAGTAATTAATGAAAAACTGTTTTTT TRBV24-1 . TRBJ1-4 TRBD1
CASSFQGQGTEAFF TGCGCCAGCAGCTTCCAGGGGCAGGGAACTGAAGCTTTCTTT TRBV5-1 . TRBJ1-1 .
CASSLTGGLTNEKLFF TGTGCCAGCAGTTTGACAGGGGGGCTAACTAATGAAAAACTGTTTTTT TRBV6-5 few TRBJ1-4 TRBD1
CATRGREGNTGELFF TGTGCCACCAGGGGCAGGGAGGGGAACACCGGGGAGCTGTTTTTT TRBV19 . TRBJ2-2 .
CASSPGQHQPQHF TGTGCCAGCAGCCCCGGACAGCATCAGCCCCAGCATTTT TRBV5-4 medium-sized TRBJ1-5 .
CASSRPDRVGGELFF TGTGCCAGCAGCCGCCCGGACAGGGTAGGGGGGGAGCTGTTTTTT TRBV11-2 . TRBJ2-2 TRBD1
CASSFMGRGSNQPQHF TGTGCCAGCAGCTTTATGGGAAGGGGTAGCAATCAGCCCCAGCATTTT TRBV5-6 . TRBJ1-5 .
CASSQEERTYEQYF TGTGCCAGCAGCCAAGAAGAGCGGACTTACGAGCAGTACTTC TRBV3-1/TRBV3-2 few TRBJ2-7 .
CASREAGDNEQFF TGTGCCAGCAGAGAAGCGGGAGACAATGAGCAGTTCTTC TRBV6-1 . TRBJ2-1 TRBD2
CASSSSGTGSGELFF TGTGCCAGTAGTAGCTCCGGGACAGGGTCCGGGGAGCTGTTTTTT TRBV19 . TRBJ2-2 TRBD1
CASSSGLPGSNEQYF TGCGCCAGCAGTTCAGGGCTCCCCGGCTCTAACGAGCAGTACTTC TRBV5-1 . TRBJ2-7 .
CTHKTITDFTRPSYNEQFF TGCACCCACAAGACCATCACAGACTTTACTAGACCCTCCTACAATGAGCAGTTCTTC TRBV1 . TRBJ2-1 .
CASSPDGGSTEAFF TGTGCCAGCTCACCGGATGGGGGGAGCACTGAAGCTTTCTTT TRBV18 . TRBJ1-1 .
CASSQDRSASGSHYF TGCGCCAGCAGCCAAGATCGGTCGGCTAGCGGGAGCCATTACTTC TRBV4-1 . TRBJ2-7 TRBD2
CASSLRASGTYEQYF TGTGCCAGCAGCTTACGCGCTAGCGGGACGTACGAGCAGTACTTC TRBV13 once TRBJ2-7 TRBD2
CASGQGHYEQYF TGTGCCAGCGGACAGGGGCACTACGAGCAGTACTTC TRBV2 . TRBJ2-7 TRBD1
CASREGLASYEQYF TGTGCCAGCAGGGAGGGACTAGCTTCCTACGAGCAGTACTTC TRBV2 many TRBJ2-7 TRBD2
CASSPTQGFQETQYF TGTGCCAGCAGCCCGACACAGGGGTTTCAAGAGACCCAGTACTTC TRBV5-4 . TRBJ2-5 TRBD1
CASSQDSQGWAPLHF TGTGCCAGCAGCCAAGATTCACAGGGGTGGGCACCCCTCCACTTT TRBV3-1/TRBV3-2 once TRBJ1-6 TRBD1
CAITEGSSGYEQFF TGTGCCATCACGGAGGGGAGTAGTGGGTATGAGCAGTTCTTC TRBV10-3 few TRBJ2-1 .
CASSRTGLGTEAFF TGTGCCAGCAGCCGGACAGGGTTGGGCACTGAAGCTTTCTTT TRBV6-2/TRBV6-3 . TRBJ1-1 TRBD1
CASSLGGQGRGEKLFF TGTGCCAGCAGTTTAGGGGGACAGGGGCGGGGTGAAAAACTGTTTTTT TRBV28 few TRBJ1-4 TRBD1
CASSVSGSSYNEQFF TGTGCCAGCAGTGTAAGCGGGAGCTCCTACAATGAGCAGTTCTTC TRBV6-2/TRBV6-3 . TRBJ2-1 TRBD2
CATVRQPGANVLTF TGTGCCACCGTACGACAGCCTGGGGCCAACGTCCTGACTTTC TRBV2 . TRBJ2-6 .
CASRDRGYGYTF TGTGCCAGCAGGGACAGGGGATATGGCTACACCTTC TRBV6-5 few TRBJ1-2 TRBD1
CASSPGRGAGEAFF TGTGCCAGCAGTCCCGGTCGGGGGGCGGGTGAAGCTTTCTTT TRBV6-5 . TRBJ1-1 .
CASSLAGVPGNTIYF TGTGCCAGCAGCTTAGCGGGAGTTCCTGGAAACACCATATATTTT TRBV11-2 . TRBJ1-3 .
CASQGTPDTGELFF TGTGCCAGTCAAGGGACTCCAGACACCGGGGAGCTGTTTTTT TRBV19 . TRBJ2-2 .
CARSLVRYPSNKQYF TGTGCCAGAAGCTTAGTGCGGTATCCCTCCAACAAGCAGTACTTC TRBV7-5 . TRBJ2-7 .
CASSLWYGRGTGELFF TGCGCCAGCAGCTTGTGGTACGGGAGAGGCACCGGGGAGCTGTTTTTT TRBV5-1 . TRBJ2-2 .
CASSGRSSGNTIYF TGTGCCAGCAGCGGGCGGAGCTCTGGAAACACCATATATTTT TRBV9 . TRBJ1-3 .